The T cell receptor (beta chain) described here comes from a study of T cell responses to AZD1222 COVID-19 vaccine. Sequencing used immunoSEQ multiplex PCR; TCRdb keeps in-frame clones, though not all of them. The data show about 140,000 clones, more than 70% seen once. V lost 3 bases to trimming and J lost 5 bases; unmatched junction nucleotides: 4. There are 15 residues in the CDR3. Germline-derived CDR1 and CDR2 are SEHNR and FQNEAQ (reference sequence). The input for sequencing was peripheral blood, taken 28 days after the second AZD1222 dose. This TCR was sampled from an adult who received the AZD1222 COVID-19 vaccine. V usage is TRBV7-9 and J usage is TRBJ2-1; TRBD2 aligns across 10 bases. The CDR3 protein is CASSFGLAGDNEQFF. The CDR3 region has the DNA TGTGCCAGCAGCTTCGGTCTAGCGGGGGACAATGAGCAGTTCTTC.